This T cell receptor (beta chain) was sequenced for a study of PD-1 blockade in classical Hodgkin lymphoma (dated by TCRdb to 2020 to 2021). A note on the overall study: To define a peripheral blood immune signature of response to PD-1 blockade in classical Hodgkin lymphoma, the study combined TCR beta sequencing with CyTOF.

CDR1 WSHSY and CDR2 SAAADI are derived from the germline V gene. The CDR3 goes from the cysteine to the phenylalanine over 14 residues. Only the CDR3 portion is preserved as DNA: 42 bases, with reading frame beginning at the first base. Unmatched junction bases come to 5, with V trimmed by 5 bases and J by 3 bases. The time point label of this sample denotes: newly diagnosed, previously untreated cHL patient sample. As a comparison group for the relapsed/refractory trial patients, PBMCs from patients with newly diagnosed, previously untreated classical Hodgkin lymphoma were sequenced. Peripheral blood was collected in 8 mL Vacutainer Cell Preparation Tubes, from which PBMCs were isolated by centrifugation and then cryopreserved. The research as a whole found: The study was restricted to a single clinical trial cohort, and the causes of repertoire differences, possibly disease activity or prior therapy, were left undefined. Baseline TCR diversity was reported to be lower in newly diagnosed patients than in healthy donors and to be lower still in relapsed/refractory patients.

To note about this clone: Its binding antigen is unknown. Base quality data are lacking; no much larger clone is found one base away.

Genomic DNA was extracted with the Qiagen DNeasy kit from unsorted PBMCs and from negatively selected CD4+ and CD8+ fractions. Amplification of TCR beta CDR3 regions was done by immunoSEQ multiplex PCR with primers that anneal to V and J segments. Amplification bias was minimized using a synthetic immune receptor repertoire, and residual bias was removed computationally after sequencing. In the authors' own workflow: Repertoire diversity was quantified as the Shannon entropy index using custom Python scripts. Unsorted, CD4+ and CD8+ repertoires were analyzed separately, except in combined analyses where CD4+ and CD8+ sequences were merged in silico. Drawn from immuneACCESS, this table holds only the in-frame rearrangements with V and J called that TCRdb kept. Clones are partly lost; checked studies trace under half to an unresolved V gene and leave the rest unexplained. V, J and clone size are those of that table, while D and trimming were read from the DNA. The sample table records roughly 70,000 clones; 93% of these occur just once. In total, the top ten clones hold roughly 2.6% of the sample.

The receptor was isolated from a human donor with classical Hodgkin lymphoma. Sequencing was done on a sample of peripheral blood mononuclear cells (PBMCs). Recombination connected TRBV10-2 to TRBJ1-2, and 8 junction bases match TRBD1. This receptor has the CDR3 CASSLRGQDYGYTF. The sequenced DNA: TGCGCCAGCAGTCTCAGGGGGCAAGACTATGGCTACACCTTC.